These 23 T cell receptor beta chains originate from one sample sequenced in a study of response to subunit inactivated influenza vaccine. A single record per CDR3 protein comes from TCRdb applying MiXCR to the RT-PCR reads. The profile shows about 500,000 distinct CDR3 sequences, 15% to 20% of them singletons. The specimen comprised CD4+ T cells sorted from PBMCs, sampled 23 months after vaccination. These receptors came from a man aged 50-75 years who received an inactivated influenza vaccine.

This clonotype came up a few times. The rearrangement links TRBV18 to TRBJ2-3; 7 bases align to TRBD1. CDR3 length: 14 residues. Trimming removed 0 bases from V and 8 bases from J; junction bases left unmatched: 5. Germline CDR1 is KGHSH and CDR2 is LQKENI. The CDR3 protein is CASSPPQGLGTQYF. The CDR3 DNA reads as TGTGCCAGCTCACCACCACAGGGGCTAGGTACGCAGTATTTT.

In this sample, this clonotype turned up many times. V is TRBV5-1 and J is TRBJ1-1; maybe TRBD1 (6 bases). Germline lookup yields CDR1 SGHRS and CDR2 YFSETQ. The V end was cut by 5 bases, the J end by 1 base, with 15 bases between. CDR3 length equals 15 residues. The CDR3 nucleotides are TGCGCCAGCAGAACGGGGACATATGGGAACACTGAAGCTTTCTTT. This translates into CASRTGTYGNTEAFF.

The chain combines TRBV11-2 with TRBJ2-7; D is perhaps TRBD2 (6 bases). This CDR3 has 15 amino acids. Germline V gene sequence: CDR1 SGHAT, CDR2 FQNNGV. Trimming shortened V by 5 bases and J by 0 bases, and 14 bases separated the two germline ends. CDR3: CASSKTDGSSYEQYF. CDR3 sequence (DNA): TGTGCCAGCAGCAAAACGGACGGGAGCTCCTACGAGCAGTACTTC.

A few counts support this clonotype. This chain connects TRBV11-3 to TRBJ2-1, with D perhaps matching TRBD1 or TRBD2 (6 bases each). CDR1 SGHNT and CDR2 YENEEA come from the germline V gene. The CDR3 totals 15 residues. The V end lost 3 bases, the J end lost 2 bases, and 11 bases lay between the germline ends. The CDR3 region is CASSFSGAPYNEQFF. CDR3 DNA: TGTGCCAGCAGCTTTTCGGGGGCGCCCTACAATGAGCAGTTCTTC. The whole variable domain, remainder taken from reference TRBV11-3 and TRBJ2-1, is EAGVVQSPRYKIIEKKQPVAFWCNPISGHNTLYWYLQNLGQGPELLIRYENEEAVDDSQLPKDRFSAERLKGVDSTLKIQPAELGDSAVYLCASSFSGAPYNEQFFGPGTRLTVL.

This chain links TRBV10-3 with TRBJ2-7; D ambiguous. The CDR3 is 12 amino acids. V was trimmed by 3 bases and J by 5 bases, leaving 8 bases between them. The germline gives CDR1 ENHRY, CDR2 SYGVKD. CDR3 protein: CAISEGTNEQYF. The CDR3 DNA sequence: TGTGCCATCAGTGAAGGAACCAACGAGCAGTACTTC.

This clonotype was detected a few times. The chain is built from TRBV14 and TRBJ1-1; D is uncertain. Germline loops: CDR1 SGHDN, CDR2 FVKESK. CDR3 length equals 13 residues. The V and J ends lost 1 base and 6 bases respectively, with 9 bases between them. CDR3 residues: CASSQGAVAEAFF. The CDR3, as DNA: TGTGCCAGCAGCCAAGGTGCGGTGGCTGAAGCTTTCTTT. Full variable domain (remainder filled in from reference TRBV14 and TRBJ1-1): EAGVTQFPSHSVIEKGQTVTLRCDPISGHDNLYWYRRVMGKEIKFLLHFVKESKQDESGMPNNRFLAERTGGTYSTLKVQPAELEDSGVYFCASSQGAVAEAFFGQGTRLTVV.

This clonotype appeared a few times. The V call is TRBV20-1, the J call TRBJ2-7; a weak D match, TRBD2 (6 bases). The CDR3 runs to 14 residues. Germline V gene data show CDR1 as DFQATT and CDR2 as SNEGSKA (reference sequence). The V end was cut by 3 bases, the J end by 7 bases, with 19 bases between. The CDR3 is CSASSVRRVREQYF. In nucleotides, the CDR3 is TGCAGTGCTAGTTCGGTCAGGAGGGTCCGGGAGCAGTACTTC.

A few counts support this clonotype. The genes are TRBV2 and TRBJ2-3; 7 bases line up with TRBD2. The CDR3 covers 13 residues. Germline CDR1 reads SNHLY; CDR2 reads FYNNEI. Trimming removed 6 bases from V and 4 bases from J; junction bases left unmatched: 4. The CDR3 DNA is TGTGCCAGCAGCGGACTAGTTTCAGATACGCAGTATTTT. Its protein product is CASSGLVSDTQYF.

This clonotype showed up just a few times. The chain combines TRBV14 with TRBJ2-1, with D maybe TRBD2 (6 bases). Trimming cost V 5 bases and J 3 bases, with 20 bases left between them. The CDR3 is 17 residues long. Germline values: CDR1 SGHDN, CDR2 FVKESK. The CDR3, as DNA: TGTGCCAGCAGCGCTGGACCGAGGACTATTCTCTACAATGAGCAGTTCTTC. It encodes CASSAGPRTILYNEQFF.

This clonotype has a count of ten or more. CDR3 loop: CASSSGPEAFF. CDR3 bases: TGTGCCAGCAGTTCCGGACCAGAAGCTTTCTTT. The chain combines TRBV12-3 or TRBV12-4 with TRBJ1-1, with D unclear. V was pared by 4 bases and J by 8 bases, with 8 bases between. The CDR3 covers 11 residues.

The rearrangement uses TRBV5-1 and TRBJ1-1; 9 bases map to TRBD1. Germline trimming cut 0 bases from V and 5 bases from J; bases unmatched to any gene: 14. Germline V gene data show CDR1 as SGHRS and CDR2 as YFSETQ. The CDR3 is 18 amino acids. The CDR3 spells CASSLGFGQGNRWTEAFF. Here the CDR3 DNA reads TGCGCCAGCAGCTTGGGTTTTGGACAGGGGAATAGATGGACTGAAGCTTTCTTT.

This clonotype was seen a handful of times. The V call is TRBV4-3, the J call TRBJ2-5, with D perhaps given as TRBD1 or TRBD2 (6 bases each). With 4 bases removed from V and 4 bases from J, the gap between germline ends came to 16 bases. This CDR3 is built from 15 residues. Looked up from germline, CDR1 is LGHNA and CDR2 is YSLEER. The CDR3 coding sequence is TGCGCCAGCAGCCTCGGGCGGGACATCGGAGAGACCCAGTACTTC. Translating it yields CASSLGRDIGETQYF.

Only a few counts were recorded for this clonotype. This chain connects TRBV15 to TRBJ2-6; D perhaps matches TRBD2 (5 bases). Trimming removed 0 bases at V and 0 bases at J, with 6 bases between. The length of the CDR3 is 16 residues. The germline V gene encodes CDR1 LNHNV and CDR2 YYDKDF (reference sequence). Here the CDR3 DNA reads TGTGCCACCAGCAGAGATGCGGGCTCTGGGGCCAACGTCCTGACTTTC. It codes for CATSRDAGSGANVLTF.

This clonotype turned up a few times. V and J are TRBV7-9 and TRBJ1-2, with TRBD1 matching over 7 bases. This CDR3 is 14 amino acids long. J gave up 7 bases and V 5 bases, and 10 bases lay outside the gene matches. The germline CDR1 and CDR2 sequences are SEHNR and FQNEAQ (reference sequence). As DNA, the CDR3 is TGTGCCAGCAGCCCACAGGGGAATAGTATTGGCTACACCTTC. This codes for CASSPQGNSIGYTF.

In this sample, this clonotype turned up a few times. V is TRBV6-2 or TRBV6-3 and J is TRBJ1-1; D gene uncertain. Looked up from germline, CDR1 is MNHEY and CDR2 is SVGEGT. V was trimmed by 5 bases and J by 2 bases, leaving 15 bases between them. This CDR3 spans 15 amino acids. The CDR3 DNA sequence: TGTGCCAGCAGTCCACGCCCCGCGTCAAACACTGAAGCTTTCTTT. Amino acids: CASSPRPASNTEAFF.

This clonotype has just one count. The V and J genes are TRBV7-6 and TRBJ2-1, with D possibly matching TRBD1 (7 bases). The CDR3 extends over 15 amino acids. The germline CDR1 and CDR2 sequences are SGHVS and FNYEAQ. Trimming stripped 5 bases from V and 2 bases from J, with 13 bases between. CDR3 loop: CASSPQGGTYNEQFF. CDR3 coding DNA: TGTGCCAGCAGCCCCCAGGGGGGAACCTACAATGAGCAGTTCTTC.

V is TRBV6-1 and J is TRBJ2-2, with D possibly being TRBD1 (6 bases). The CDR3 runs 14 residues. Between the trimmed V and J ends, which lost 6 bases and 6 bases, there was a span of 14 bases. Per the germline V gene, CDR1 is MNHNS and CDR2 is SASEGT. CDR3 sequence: CASSGQTRAGELFF. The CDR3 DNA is TGTGCCAGCAGCGGACAGACCAGGGCCGGGGAGCTGTTTTTT.

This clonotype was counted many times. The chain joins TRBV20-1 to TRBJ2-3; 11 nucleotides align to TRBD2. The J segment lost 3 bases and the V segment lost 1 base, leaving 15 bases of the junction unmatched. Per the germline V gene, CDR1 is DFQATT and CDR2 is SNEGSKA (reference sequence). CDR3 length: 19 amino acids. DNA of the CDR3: TGCAGTGCTAGAGCCCTACTAGCGGGGGCTCCCTCGGCGACAGATACGCAGTATTTT. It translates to CSARALLAGAPSATDTQYF.

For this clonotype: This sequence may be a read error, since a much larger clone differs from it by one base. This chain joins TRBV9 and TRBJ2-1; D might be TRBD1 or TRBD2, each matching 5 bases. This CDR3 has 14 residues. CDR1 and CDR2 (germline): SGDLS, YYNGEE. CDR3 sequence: CPSSVAQGIDEQFF. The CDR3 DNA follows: TGTCCCAGCAGCGTAGCGCAGGGTATCGATGAGCAGTTCTTC.

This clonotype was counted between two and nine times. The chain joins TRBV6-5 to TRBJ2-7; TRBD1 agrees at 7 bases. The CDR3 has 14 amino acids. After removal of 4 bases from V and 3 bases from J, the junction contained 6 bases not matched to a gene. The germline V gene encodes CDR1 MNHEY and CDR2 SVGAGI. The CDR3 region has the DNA TGTGCCAGCAGTTTGGACAGGTCCCGCTACGAGCAGTACTTC. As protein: CASSLDRSRYEQYF.

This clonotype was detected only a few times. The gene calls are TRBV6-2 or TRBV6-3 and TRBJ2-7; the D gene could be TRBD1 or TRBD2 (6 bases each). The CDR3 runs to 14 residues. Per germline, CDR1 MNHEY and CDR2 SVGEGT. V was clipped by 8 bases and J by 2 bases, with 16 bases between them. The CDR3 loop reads CASRRGGSTYEQYF. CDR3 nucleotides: TGTGCCAGCCGCCGAGGGGGGTCTACCTACGAGCAGTACTTC.

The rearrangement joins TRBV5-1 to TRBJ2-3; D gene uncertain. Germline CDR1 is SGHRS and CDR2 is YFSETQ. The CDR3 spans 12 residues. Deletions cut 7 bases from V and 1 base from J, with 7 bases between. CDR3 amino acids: CASCQGTDTQYF. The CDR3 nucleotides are TGCGCCAGCTGCCAGGGCACAGATACGCAGTATTTT.

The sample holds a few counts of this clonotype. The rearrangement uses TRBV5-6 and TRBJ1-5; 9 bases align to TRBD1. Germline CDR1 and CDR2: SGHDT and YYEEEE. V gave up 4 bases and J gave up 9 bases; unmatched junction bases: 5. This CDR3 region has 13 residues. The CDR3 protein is CASSNGQGRPQHF. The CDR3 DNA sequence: TGTGCCAGCAGCAACGGACAGGGGCGGCCCCAGCATTTT.